This T cell receptor beta chain came from a study of blood T cell repertoires in COVID-19. Study-level background: There were acute and convalescent COVID-19 samples, and they came from the United States, Italy and Spain. T cells, B-cell-depleted T cells, or PBMCs provided the cDNA or gDNA that served as material.

Original processing methods: Amplification with reference gene primers provided the estimates of nucleated cell counts. Repertoires were generated with immunoSEQ multiplex PCR, while TCRdb's copy carries only in-frame clones and drops some. V and J calls plus clone size are reproduced from that table; the DNA served to infer D and trimming. Here the sample spans over 250,000 clones, around 90% being singletons. V lost 5 bases to trimming and J lost 4 bases; unmatched junction nucleotides: 12. Per germline, CDR1 SGHTA and CDR2 FQGNSA. The length of the CDR3 is 16 residues. The sequenced material came from peripheral blood. This TCR derives from a man in his forties or fifties with acute or convalescent COVID-19. The rearrangement uses TRBV7-2 and TRBJ1-2, with 8 bases fitting TRBD1. The CDR3 loop is CASSPRTGSTPYGYTF. Here the CDR3 DNA reads TGTGCCAGCAGCCCTAGGACAGGGTCCACACCCTATGGCTACACCTTC.